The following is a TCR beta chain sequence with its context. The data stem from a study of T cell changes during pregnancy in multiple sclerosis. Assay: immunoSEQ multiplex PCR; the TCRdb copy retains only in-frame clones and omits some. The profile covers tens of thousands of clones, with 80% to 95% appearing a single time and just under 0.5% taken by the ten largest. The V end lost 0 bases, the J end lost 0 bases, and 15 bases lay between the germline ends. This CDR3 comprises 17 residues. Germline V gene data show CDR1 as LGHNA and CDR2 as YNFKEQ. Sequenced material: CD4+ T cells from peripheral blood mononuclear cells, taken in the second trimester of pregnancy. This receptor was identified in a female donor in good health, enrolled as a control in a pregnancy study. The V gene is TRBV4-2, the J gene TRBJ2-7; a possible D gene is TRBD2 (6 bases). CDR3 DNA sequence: TGTGCCAGCAGCCAAGATTGGGAGCGGGCCAACTCCTACGAGCAGTACTTC. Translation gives CASSQDWERANSYEQYF.